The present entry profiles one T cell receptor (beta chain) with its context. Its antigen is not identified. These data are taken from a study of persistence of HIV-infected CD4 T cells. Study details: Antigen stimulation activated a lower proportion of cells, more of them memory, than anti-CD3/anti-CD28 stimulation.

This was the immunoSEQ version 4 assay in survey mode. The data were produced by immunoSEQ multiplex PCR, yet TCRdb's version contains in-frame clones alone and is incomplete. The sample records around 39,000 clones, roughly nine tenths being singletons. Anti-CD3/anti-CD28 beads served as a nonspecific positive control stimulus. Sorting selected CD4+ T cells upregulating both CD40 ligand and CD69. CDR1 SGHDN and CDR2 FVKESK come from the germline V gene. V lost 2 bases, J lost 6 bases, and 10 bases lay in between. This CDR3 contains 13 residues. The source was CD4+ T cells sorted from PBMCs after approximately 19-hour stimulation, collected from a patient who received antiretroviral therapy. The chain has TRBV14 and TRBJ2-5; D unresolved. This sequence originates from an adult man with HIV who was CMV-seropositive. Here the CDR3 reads CASSQTTGQTQYF. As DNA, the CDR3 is TGTGCCAGCAGCCAAACCACCGGGCAGACCCAGTACTTC.